The present entry profiles one T cell receptor (beta chain) with its context. Several immunoSEQ 96-well plates shared each subset's DNA, each plate a replicate. Libraries were prepared by immunoSEQ multiplex PCR; TCRdb keeps only in-frame clonotypes and omits some of them. Found here are roughly 500,000 clones, roughly 80% of them singletons; the top ten hold roughly 13%. V shed 1 base and J 0 bases; nucleotides not matched to a gene: 10. Germline lookup yields CDR1 MGHRA and CDR2 YSYEKL. There are 19 residues in the CDR3. These data originate in a study of shared clonotypes between healthy human individuals.

The chain uses TRBV4-1 and TRBJ1-4; 8 bases map to TRBD1. Material for sequencing was PBMCs. The receptor was derived from a woman aged 40 to 55 in good health. Some clones in this sample may be carry-over from other donors' samples. CDR3 region: CASSQGVRGRGATNEKLFF. The CDR3 DNA follows: TGCGCCAGCAGCCAAGGAGTCAGGGGGCGGGGTGCAACTAATGAAAAACTGTTTTTT.